What follows are 14 T cell receptor beta chains derived from one specimen sequenced in a study of early T cells in non-severe SARS-CoV-2 infection. MiXCR, applied by TCRdb to the 5' RACE reads, yields one record per CDR3 protein. In the table there are approximately 70,000 distinct CDR3 sequences, 12% of which are singletons. The sequencing input was whole blood. The receptor set was obtained from an adult who was a healthcare worker with PCR-confirmed SARS-CoV-2 infection or an uninfected control (not recorded which).

A few counts support this clonotype. This chain uses TRBV20-1 with TRBJ2-7; possibly TRBD1 or TRBD2 for D (5 bases each). V lost 5 bases and J 4 bases, leaving 9 bases between the germline ends. This CDR3 has 11 amino acids. Germline V gene data show CDR1 as DFQATT and CDR2 as SNEGSKA (reference sequence). The CDR3 here is CSAGDLYEQYF. Written as DNA, the CDR3 is TGCAGTGCTGGGGACCTTTACGAGCAGTACTTC.

This clonotype appeared many times. The V and J genes are TRBV19 and TRBJ2-2, with 8 bases matching TRBD1. This CDR3 comprises 15 residues. Germline lookup yields CDR1 LNHDA and CDR2 SQIVND (reference sequence). Germline trimming cut 7 bases from V and 0 bases from J; bases unmatched to any gene: 4. As DNA, the CDR3 is TGTGCCAGTAAAAGGACAGGGACGAACACCGGGGAGCTGTTTTTT. The encoded protein is CASKRTGTNTGELFF.

In its sample, this clonotype was seen many times. The gene calls are TRBV6-5 and TRBJ2-3, with 7 bases lining up with TRBD1. Germline values: CDR1 MNHEY, CDR2 SVGAGI. J gave up 4 bases and V 0 bases, and 7 bases lay outside the gene matches. This CDR3 contains 16 residues. CDR3 sequence reads: CASSYSRTGRPDTQYF. CDR3 nucleotides: TGTGCCAGCAGTTACTCCCGGACAGGTCGCCCAGATACGCAGTATTTT.

This clonotype was seen a handful of times. V and J are TRBV10-3 and TRBJ2-7; TRBD1 is a possible D gene (5 bases). Germline V lookup: CDR1 ENHRY, CDR2 SYGVKD. CDR3 size: 12 residues. Trimming left V 6 bases short and J 2 bases short, with 8 bases between. CDR3 in amino acids: CAISQGPYEQYF. The CDR3 DNA reads TGTGCCATCAGCCAGGGTCCCTACGAGCAGTACTTC.

This clonotype was detected only a few times. The rearrangement uses TRBV3-1 and TRBJ2-7, with D unresolved. Trimming cost V 5 bases and J 5 bases, with 10 bases left between them. CDR3 size: 12 residues. CDR1 and CDR2 (germline): LGHDT, YNNKEL (reference sequence). In DNA, the CDR3 is TGTGCCAGCAGCGTTCTCGGCGACGAGCAGTACTTC. This translates into CASSVLGDEQYF.

This clonotype ranks as medium-sized. This chain links TRBV12-3 or TRBV12-4 with TRBJ2-2, with 7 nucleotides matching TRBD2. V lost 5 bases and J lost 5; bases outside the gene matches: 5. CDR3 size: 14 residues. The CDR3: CASSLGGRTGELFF. The DNA for the CDR3 is TGTGCCAGCAGTCTGGGAGGGAGGACCGGGGAGCTGTTTTTT.

V is TRBV7-2 and J is TRBJ2-2; a possible D gene is TRBD2 (5 bases). The germline gives CDR1 SGHTA, CDR2 FQGNSA. The CDR3 totals 18 residues. Trimming shortened V by 5 bases and J by 0 bases, and 19 bases separated the two germline ends. The CDR3: CASSPINSGFSNTGELFF. The CDR3 DNA sequence: TGTGCCAGCAGCCCCATTAATTCGGGGTTTTCGAACACCGGGGAGCTGTTTTTT.

This clonotype turned up a few times. V gene TRBV18 combines with J gene TRBJ1-1; D uncertain. V lost 6 bases and J 1 base, leaving 9 bases between the germline ends. Germline V gene sequence: CDR1 KGHSH, CDR2 LQKENI. This CDR3 comprises 13 residues. The CDR3 DNA reads TGTGCCAGCTCCCGAGTGGGGAACACTGAAGCTTTCTTT. Encoded protein: CASSRVGNTEAFF. Using reference TRBV18 and TRBJ1-1 for the parts outside the CDR3, the full variable domain is NAGVMQNPRHLVRRRGQEARLRCSPMKGHSHVYWYRQLPEEGLKFMVYLQKENIIDESGMPKERFSAEFPKEGPSILRIQQVVRGDSAAYFCASSRVGNTEAFFGQGTRLTVV.

This clonotype was picked up a small number of times. This chain connects TRBV27 to TRBJ1-2; D is ambiguous. The V gene lost 6 bases and the J gene lost 4 bases, with 18 bases spanning the gap. The germline gives CDR1 MNHEY, CDR2 SMNVEV (reference sequence). The CDR3 is made up of 15 amino acids. CDR3 sequence reads: CASSFARPLGYGYTF. For the CDR3, the DNA is TGTGCCAGCAGCTTCGCGAGGCCTTTGGGCTATGGCTACACCTTC.

This clonotype appeared many times. The chain employs TRBV7-6 and TRBJ2-3; D not certain. The germline V gene encodes CDR1 SGHVS and CDR2 FNYEAQ. CDR3 length: 13 amino acids. V was pared by 1 base and J by 6 bases, with 8 bases between. The CDR3 loop reads CASSLGGWDTQYF. DNA for the CDR3: TGTGCCAGCAGCTTAGGGGGATGGGATACGCAGTATTTT.

The rearrangement links TRBV29-1 to TRBJ2-7; D possibly corresponds to TRBD2 (5 bases). This CDR3 region has 11 residues. In germline, CDR1 is SQVTM, CDR2 ANQGSEA. Trimming cost V 5 bases and J 0 bases, with 5 bases left between them. The CDR3 DNA is TGCAGCGTTCGGGACTCCTACGAGCAGTACTTC. Its translation is CSVRDSYEQYF.

This chain connects TRBV18 to TRBJ1-6; D unclear. In germline, CDR1 is KGHSH, CDR2 LQKENI. The CDR3 is made up of 14 amino acids. The V end lost 2 bases, the J end lost 6 bases, and 8 bases lay between the germline ends. The CDR3 bases are TGTGCCAGCTCACCAAGCGGCGTTAATTCACCCCTCCACTTT. It codes for CASSPSGVNSPLHF.

The J gene is TRBJ2-5, the V gene TRBV13, with a possible D match to TRBD2 (6 bases). Germline assignment: CDR1 PRHDT and CDR2 FYEKMQ (reference sequence). The CDR3 totals 14 residues. Trimming pared 4 bases from V and 0 bases from J, leaving 9 bases between. The CDR3 nucleotides are TGTGCCAGCAGCTCGGCGGGATACCAAGAGACCCAGTACTTC. Translation: CASSSAGYQETQYF.

The chain is built from TRBV4-2 and TRBJ2-1; 14 positions agree with TRBD2. This CDR3 contains 15 residues. Per the germline V gene, CDR1 is LGHNA and CDR2 is YNFKEQ. V lost 6 bases, J lost 5 bases, and 3 bases stayed unmatched. CDR3 loop: CASREGLAGDNEQFF. The DNA of the CDR3 is TGTGCCAGCAGAGAGGGACTAGCGGGGGACAATGAGCAGTTCTTC.